This TCR beta chain was recorded in a study of blood T cell repertoires in COVID-19 (TCRdb year 2020). About the study as a whole: Samples covering the acute and convalescent phases of COVID-19 were provided by collaborators in the United States, Italy and Spain. The material from the prospective study consisted of cDNA or gDNA derived from T cells, B-cell-depleted T cells, or PBMCs. The dataset comprised deeply sampled blood TCRbeta repertoires from subjects exposed to, actively infected with, or recovered from COVID-19. The repertoires were made available in a free public database intended to serve as a resource for research on the immune response to SARS-CoV-2. The samples were drawn from the first 160 participants of the ongoing ImmuneRACE study and from more than 1,000 subjects provided by 6 global collaborators. Sample metadata almost always included a de-identified subject ID, COVID-19 status, age in years and sex. Where available, HLA class I and class II types were taken from metadata supplied by the sample provider and were not determined by assay-based typing.

TCRbeta CDR3 regions were amplified from genomic DNA using the immunoSEQ Assay, a bias-controlled multiplex PCR. On the study's bioinformatics: Nucleated cell counts per sample were estimated from amplification of reference gene primers within the assay. To quantify the absolute abundance of each unique TCRbeta CDR3 rearrangement, sequence reads were collapsed and filtered. For each sample, productive Simpson clonality was calculated by taking the square root of Simpson's diversity index across productive rearrangements. Imported from immuneACCESS, the table was reduced by TCRdb to in-frame sequences with V and J called. These copies leave out some clones; in studies compared against another copy, an unresolved V gene accounts for under half, and the cause of the remainder is not known. Clone size and the V and J calls come from that table; the DNA yielded D and trimming. For this sample the table gives roughly 150,000 clones, of which more than 85% were detected only once. The biggest ten clones account for roughly 5.4% of the sample.

Whole blood was collected in K2EDTA tubes by collaborating institutions according to the institutions' own protocols. For TCRbeta analysis, collaborators shipped samples as frozen whole blood, isolated PBMCs, or DNA extracted from either of those sample types. The germline V gene (reference sequence) sets CDR1 to LGHDT and CDR2 to YNNKEL. Unmatched junction bases come to 5, with V trimmed by 0 bases and J by 2 bases. From the cysteine through the phenylalanine, the CDR3 covers 16 amino acids. This entry keeps only the CDR3 DNA: 48 bases, framed from base 1. About this clone: Its specific antigen is unknown. Within one base of it there is no much larger clone, and no base qualities were kept.

On the study overall, not on this receptor specifically: How much clinical and demographic metadata was included differed by source and by participant, and the metadata was provided uncurated.

The clonotype was recovered from a human donor in a cohort sampled during active COVID-19. Sequencing was performed on peripheral blood. The chain was built from TRBV3-1 (or the pseudogene TRBV3-2) and TRBJ2-5, with 8 bases in between that match TRBD1. The bases read TGTGCCAGCAGCCAAGAGTACAGGGGGATTCAAGAGACCCAGTACTTC. This encodes CASSQEYRGIQETQYF.